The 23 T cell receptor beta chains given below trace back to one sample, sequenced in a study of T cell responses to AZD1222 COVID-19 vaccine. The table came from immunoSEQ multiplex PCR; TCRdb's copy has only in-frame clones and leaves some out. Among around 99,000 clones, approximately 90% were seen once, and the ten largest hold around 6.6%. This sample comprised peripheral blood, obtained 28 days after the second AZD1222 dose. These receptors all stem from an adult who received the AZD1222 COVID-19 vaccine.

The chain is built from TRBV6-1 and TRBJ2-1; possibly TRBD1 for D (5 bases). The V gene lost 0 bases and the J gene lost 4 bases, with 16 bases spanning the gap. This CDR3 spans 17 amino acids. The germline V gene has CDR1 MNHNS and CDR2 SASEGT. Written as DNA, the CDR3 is TGTGCCAGCAGTGAAGCCTTCCGTGACAGTGCTTACAATGAGCAGTTCTTC. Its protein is CASSEAFRDSAYNEQFF.

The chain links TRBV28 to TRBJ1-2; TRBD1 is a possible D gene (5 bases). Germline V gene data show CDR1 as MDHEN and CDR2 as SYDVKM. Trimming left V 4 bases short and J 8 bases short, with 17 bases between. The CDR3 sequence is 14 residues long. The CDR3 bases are TGTGCCAGCAGTTCGACCCCCAGGGATGGGGGCTACACCTTC. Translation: CASSSTPRDGGYTF.

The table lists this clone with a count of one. DNA for the CDR3: TGTGCCATCAGTGAGGGGTACCAAGAGACCCAGTACTTC. The encoded protein is CAISEGYQETQYF. The chain carries TRBV10-3 and TRBJ2-5; no clear D gene. V was trimmed by 2 bases and J by 0 bases, leaving 4 bases between them. This CDR3 spans 13 amino acids. Looked up from germline, CDR1 is ENHRY and CDR2 is SYGVKD.

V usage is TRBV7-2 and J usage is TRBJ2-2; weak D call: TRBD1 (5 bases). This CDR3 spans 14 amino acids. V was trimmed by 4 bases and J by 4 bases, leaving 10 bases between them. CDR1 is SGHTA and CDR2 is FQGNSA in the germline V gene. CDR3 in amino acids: CASSSQGGTGELFF. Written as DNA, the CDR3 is TGTGCCAGCAGCTCGCAGGGTGGCACCGGGGAGCTGTTTTTT.

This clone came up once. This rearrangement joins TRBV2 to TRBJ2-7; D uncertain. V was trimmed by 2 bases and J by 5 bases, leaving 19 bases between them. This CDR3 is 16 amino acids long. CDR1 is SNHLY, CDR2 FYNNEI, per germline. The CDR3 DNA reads TGTGCCAGCAGTGAAAGGTCGTATCGGGCGGCCCACGAGCAGTACTTC. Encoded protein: CASSERSYRAAHEQYF.

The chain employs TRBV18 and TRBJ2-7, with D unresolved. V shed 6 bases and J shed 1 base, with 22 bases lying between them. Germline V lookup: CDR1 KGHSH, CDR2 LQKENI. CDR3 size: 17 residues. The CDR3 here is CASSLNRVATASYEQYF. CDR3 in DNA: TGTGCCAGCTCTCTCAATAGGGTGGCAACCGCATCCTACGAGCAGTACTTC.

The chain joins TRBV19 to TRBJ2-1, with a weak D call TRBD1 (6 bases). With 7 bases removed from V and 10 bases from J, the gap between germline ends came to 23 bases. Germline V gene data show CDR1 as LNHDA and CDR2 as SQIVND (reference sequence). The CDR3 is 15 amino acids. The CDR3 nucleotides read TGTGCCAGTAAGGGTCCAGGACAGACGCCGTCGGAGCAGTTCTTC. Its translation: CASKGPGQTPSEQFF.

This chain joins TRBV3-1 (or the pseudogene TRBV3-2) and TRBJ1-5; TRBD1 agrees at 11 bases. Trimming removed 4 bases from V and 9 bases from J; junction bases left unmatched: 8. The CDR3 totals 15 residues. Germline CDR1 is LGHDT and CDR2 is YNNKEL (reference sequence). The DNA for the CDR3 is TGTGCCAGCAGCCGGGGACAGGGGGGTTCTTGGCCCCAGCATTTT. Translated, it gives CASSRGQGGSWPQHF.

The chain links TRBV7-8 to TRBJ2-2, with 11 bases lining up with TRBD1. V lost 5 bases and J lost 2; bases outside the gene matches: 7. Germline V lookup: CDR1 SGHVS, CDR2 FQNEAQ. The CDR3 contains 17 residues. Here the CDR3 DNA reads TGTGCCAGCAGCCGTGGACAGGGGGCTTTCAACACCGGGGAGCTGTTTTTT. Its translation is CASSRGQGAFNTGELFF.

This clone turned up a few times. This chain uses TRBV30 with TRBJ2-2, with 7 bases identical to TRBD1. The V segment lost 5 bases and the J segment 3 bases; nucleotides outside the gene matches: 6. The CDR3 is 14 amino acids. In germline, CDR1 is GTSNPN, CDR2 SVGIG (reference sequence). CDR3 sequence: CAWCPGQYTGELFF. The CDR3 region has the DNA TGTGCCTGGTGTCCGGGACAGTACACCGGGGAGCTGTTTTTT.

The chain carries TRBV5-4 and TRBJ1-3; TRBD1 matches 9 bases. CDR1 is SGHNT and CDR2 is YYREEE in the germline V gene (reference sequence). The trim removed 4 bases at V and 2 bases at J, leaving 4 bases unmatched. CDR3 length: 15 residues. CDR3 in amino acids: CASSIDRGAGNTIYF. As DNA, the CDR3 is TGTGCCAGCAGCATCGACAGGGGGGCTGGAAACACCATATATTTT.

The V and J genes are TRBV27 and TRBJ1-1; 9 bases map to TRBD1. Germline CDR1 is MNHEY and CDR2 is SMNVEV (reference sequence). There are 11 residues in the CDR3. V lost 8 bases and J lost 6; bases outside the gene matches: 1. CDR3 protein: CASGTGSEAFF. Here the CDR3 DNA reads TGTGCCAGCGGGACAGGGTCTGAAGCTTTCTTT.

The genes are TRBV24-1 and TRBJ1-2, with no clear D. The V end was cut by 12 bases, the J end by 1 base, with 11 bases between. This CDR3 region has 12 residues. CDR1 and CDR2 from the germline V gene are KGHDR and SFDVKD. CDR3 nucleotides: TGTGCCCCCCAAGGCTGTAACTATGGCTACACCTTC. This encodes CAPQGCNYGYTF.

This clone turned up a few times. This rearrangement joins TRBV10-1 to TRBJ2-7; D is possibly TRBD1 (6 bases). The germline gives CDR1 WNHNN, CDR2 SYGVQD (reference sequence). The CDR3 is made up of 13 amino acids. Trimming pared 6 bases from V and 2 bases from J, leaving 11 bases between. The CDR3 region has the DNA TGCGCCAGCAGCCCAGGGGTAGCCTACGAGCAGTACTTC. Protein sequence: CASSPGVAYEQYF.

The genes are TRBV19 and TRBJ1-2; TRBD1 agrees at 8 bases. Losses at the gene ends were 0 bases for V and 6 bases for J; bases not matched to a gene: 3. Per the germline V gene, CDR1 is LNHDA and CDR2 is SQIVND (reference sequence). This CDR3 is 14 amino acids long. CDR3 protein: CASSIDHRGNGYTF. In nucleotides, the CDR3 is TGTGCCAGTAGTATAGACCACAGGGGGAATGGCTACACCTTC.

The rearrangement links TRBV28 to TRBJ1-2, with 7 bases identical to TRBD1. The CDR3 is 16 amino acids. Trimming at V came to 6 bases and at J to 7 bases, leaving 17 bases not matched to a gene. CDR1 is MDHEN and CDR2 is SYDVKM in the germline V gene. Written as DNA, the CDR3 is TGTGCCAGCAGACCACCAGGGGGGGTGACTGGGACTGGCTACACCTTC. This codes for CASRPPGGVTGTGYTF.

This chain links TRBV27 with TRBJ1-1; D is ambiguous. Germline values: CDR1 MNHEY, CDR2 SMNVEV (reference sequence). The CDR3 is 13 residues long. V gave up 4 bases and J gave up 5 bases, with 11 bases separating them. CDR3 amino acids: CASSSQTSTEAFF. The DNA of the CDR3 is TGTGCCAGCAGTTCCCAAACGAGTACTGAAGCTTTCTTT.

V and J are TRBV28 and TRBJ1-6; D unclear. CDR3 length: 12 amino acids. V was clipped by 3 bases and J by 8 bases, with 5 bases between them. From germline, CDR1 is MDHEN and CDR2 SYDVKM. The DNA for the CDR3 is TGTGCCAGCAGTTTGGGAGATTCACCCCTCCACTTT. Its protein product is CASSLGDSPLHF.

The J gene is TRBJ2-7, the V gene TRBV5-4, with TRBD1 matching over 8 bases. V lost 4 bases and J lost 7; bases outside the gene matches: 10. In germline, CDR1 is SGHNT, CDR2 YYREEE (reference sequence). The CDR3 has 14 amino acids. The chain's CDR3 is CASSVGQGLGEQYF. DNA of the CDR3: TGTGCCAGCAGCGTTGGACAGGGCCTGGGGGAGCAGTACTTC.

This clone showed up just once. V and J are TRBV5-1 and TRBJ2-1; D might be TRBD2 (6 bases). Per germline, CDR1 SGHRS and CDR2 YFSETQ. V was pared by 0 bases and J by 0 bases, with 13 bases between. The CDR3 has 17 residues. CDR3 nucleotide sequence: TGCGCCAGCAGCTTGGGATCCGGGAGACCCTCCTACAATGAGCAGTTCTTC. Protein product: CASSLGSGRPSYNEQFF.

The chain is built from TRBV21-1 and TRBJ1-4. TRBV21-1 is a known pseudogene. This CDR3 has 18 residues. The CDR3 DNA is TGTGCCAGCAGCAAAGAAGGGGGGGGTTACGTGCACAAGGAAAAACTGTTTTTT. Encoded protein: CASSKEGGGYVHKEKLFF.

CDR3 protein: CASSPRLTSGDTDTQYF. The CDR3 nucleotides read TGTGCCAGCTCACCACGTCTGACTAGCGGAGACACAGATACGCAGTATTTT. This chain links TRBV18 with TRBJ2-3; TRBD2 agrees at 9 bases. V shed 1 base and J 2 bases; nucleotides not matched to a gene: 7. This CDR3 is 17 amino acids long. Germline V gene sequence: CDR1 KGHSH, CDR2 LQKENI.

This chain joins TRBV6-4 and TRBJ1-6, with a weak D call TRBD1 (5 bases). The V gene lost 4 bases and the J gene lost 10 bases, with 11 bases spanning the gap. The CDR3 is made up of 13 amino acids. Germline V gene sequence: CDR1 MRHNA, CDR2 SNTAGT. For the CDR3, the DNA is TGTGCCAGCAGTGCCGGCGCAGGGTCACCCCTCCACTTT. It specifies CASSAGAGSPLHF.